One and the same sample provided the 17 T cell receptor beta chains below, sequenced in a study of beta chain features in type 1 diabetes. The isolated RNA, all of it, was reverse transcribed, so expressed TCRB transcripts were what got sequenced. The table came from immunoSEQ multiplex PCR; TCRdb's copy has only in-frame clones and leaves some out. The sample yields 350,000 or so clones, about 18% seen once. Sequences were obtained from naive CD4+ T cells from blood. Receptor source: a young woman in good health.

In this sample, this clone turned up a few times. This rearrangement joins TRBV29-1 to TRBJ2-7, with TRBD1 matching over 9 bases. Trimming at V came to 6 bases and at J to 4 bases, leaving 7 bases not matched to a gene. The CDR3 runs 13 residues. Germline V lookup: CDR1 SQVTM, CDR2 ANQGSEA. CDR3 coding DNA: TGCAGCGTGCCGGGACAGGGCCAATACGAGCAGTACTTC. It translates to CSVPGQGQYEQYF.

This chain links TRBV5-1 with TRBJ2-5, with D perhaps TRBD2 (6 bases). V lost 7 bases and J lost 5, with 18 bases in between. This CDR3 region has 14 residues. CDR1 is SGHRS, CDR2 YFSETQ, per germline. DNA for the CDR3: TGCGCCAGCTCCACTGGGCTAGCGTGGGAGACCCAGTACTTC. It specifies CASSTGLAWETQYF.

The CDR3 DNA sequence: TGTGCCAGCAGCCACCTGGGGGGAAGCTCCTACGAGCAGTACTTC. This gives the protein CASSHLGGSSYEQYF. The chain carries TRBV4-2 and TRBJ2-7; TRBD2 is a possible D gene (6 bases). Trimming took off 3 bases at V and 0 bases at J, with 12 bases between the two ends. From germline, CDR1 is LGHNA and CDR2 YNFKEQ. The CDR3 length is 15 residues.

This clone turned up a few times. The chain joins TRBV4-2 to TRBJ2-7; the match to TRBD2 covers 7 bases. The CDR3 is made up of 16 amino acids. Germline CDR1 LGHNA, CDR2 YNFKEQ. V was pared by 0 bases and J by 2 bases, with 7 bases of the junction left unmatched. Here the CDR3 reads CASSQDASGAPYEQYF. The DNA of the CDR3 is TGTGCCAGCAGCCAAGACGCTAGCGGAGCTCCCTACGAGCAGTACTTC.

This clone was seen a handful of times. The V call is TRBV4-1, the J call TRBJ1-1; 9 bases fit TRBD1. Trimming at V came to 0 bases and at J to 1 base, leaving 6 bases not matched to a gene. The CDR3 is made up of 17 amino acids. Germline V lookup: CDR1 MGHRA, CDR2 YSYEKL. The CDR3 sequence: CASSQDWGTGRNTEAFF. The CDR3 bases are TGCGCCAGCAGCCAAGATTGGGGGACAGGGCGGAACACTGAAGCTTTCTTT.

The V gene is TRBV30, the J gene TRBJ2-2, with D unresolved. V lost 0 bases and J 1 base, leaving 3 bases between the germline ends. Germline CDR1 GTSNPN, CDR2 SVGIG (reference sequence). This CDR3 has 13 amino acids. Here the CDR3 DNA reads TGTGCCTGGAGTGTCGGGAACACCGGGGAGCTGTTTTTT. Its translation: CAWSVGNTGELFF.

This chain connects TRBV5-4 to TRBJ2-7, with 7 bases lining up with TRBD1. The CDR3 is 19 residues long. Looked up from germline, CDR1 is SGHNT and CDR2 is YYREEE (reference sequence). V lost 4 bases and J lost 3; bases outside the gene matches: 22. For the CDR3, the DNA is TGTGCCAGCAGCCAGCTGACAGGGATCTCTTCTCCTCGAGACTACGAGCAGTACTTC. Amino acid sequence: CASSQLTGISSPRDYEQYF. Drawing the rest from reference TRBV5-4 and TRBJ2-7, the complete variable domain is ETGVTQSPTHLIKTRGQQVTLRCSSQSGHNTVSWYQQALGQGPQFIFQYYREEENGRGNFPPRFSGLQFPNYSSELNVNALELDDSALYLCASSQLTGISSPRDYEQYFGPGTRLTVT.

The rearrangement joins TRBV4-1 to TRBJ1-2; D ambiguous. V lost 3 bases, J lost 6 bases, and 17 bases lay in between. The CDR3 loop spans 15 amino acids. The germline gives CDR1 MGHRA, CDR2 YSYEKL. This CDR3 is CASSHSQRGGDGYTF. CDR3 in DNA: TGCGCCAGCAGCCATTCCCAACGGGGAGGAGATGGCTACACCTTC.

This clone came up a few times. The chain employs TRBV9 and TRBJ2-1, with a possible D match to TRBD2 (7 bases). V lost 0 bases to trimming and J lost 0 bases, with 13 bases between them. This CDR3 comprises 17 residues. Per the germline V gene, CDR1 is SGDLS and CDR2 is YYNGEE. The CDR3 loop is CASSVGVRGASYNEQFF. The CDR3 region has the DNA TGTGCCAGCAGCGTAGGGGTCCGGGGGGCCTCCTACAATGAGCAGTTCTTC.

This chain connects TRBV10-2 to TRBJ1-1; a possible D gene is TRBD1 (5 bases). CDR3 length equals 11 residues. CDR1 is WSHSY and CDR2 is SAAADI in the germline V gene. V lost 3 bases and J lost 11, with 10 bases in between. The CDR3 protein is CASSEGRGAFF. Here the CDR3 DNA reads TGCGCCAGCAGTGAAGGGCGGGGGGCTTTCTTT.

This clone turned up a few times. The CDR3 region has the DNA TGCAGCGTTGCCGGGAGGGCTTCTGATACGCAGTATTTT. It encodes CSVAGRASDTQYF. The chain has TRBV29-1 and TRBJ2-3, with 8 bases that match TRBD2. This CDR3 spans 13 amino acids. Germline V gene lookup returns CDR1 SQVTM and CDR2 ANQGSEA. The trim removed 4 bases at V and 6 bases at J, leaving 6 bases unmatched.

V and J are TRBV28 and TRBJ1-2; D is uncertain. Germline loops: CDR1 MDHEN, CDR2 SYDVKM. CDR3 length: 13 residues. Trimming removed 6 bases at V and 0 bases at J, with 8 bases between. CDR3 nucleotides: TGTGCCAGCAGCCCGGGGTCTAACTATGGCTACACCTTC. Protein product: CASSPGSNYGYTF.

The rearrangement uses TRBV9 and TRBJ1-3; D is undetermined. The V and J ends lost 0 bases and 8 bases respectively, with 12 bases between them. CDR1 and CDR2 from the germline V gene are SGDLS and YYNGEE. The CDR3 runs to 14 residues. CDR3 residues: CASSVARSGDTIYF. The CDR3 region has the DNA TGTGCCAGCAGCGTAGCCAGGTCCGGGGACACCATATATTTT.

This clone was picked up a small number of times. The chain joins TRBV30 to TRBJ2-2, with D possibly matching TRBD1 (5 bases). Germline CDR1 reads GTSNPN; CDR2 reads SVGIG (reference sequence). V lost 1 base and J lost 5, with 14 bases in between. The CDR3 totals 15 residues. Here the CDR3 DNA reads TGTGCCTGGAGTGCCGTAAAGGGGTCTACCGGGGAGCTGTTTTTT. It is translated as CAWSAVKGSTGELFF.

The chain employs TRBV5-1 and TRBJ2-7; tentative D call: TRBD2 (5 bases). Germline V gives CDR1 SGHRS, CDR2 YFSETQ. The CDR3 is 14 residues long. V lost 0 bases and J lost 6, with 13 bases in between. In nucleotides, the CDR3 is TGCGCCAGCAGCTTGGGTCCCGGGAACCCCGAGCAGTACTTC. Translated, it gives CASSLGPGNPEQYF.

This chain uses TRBV7-9 with TRBJ2-2, with TRBD2 matching over 11 bases. Germline CDR1 SEHNR, CDR2 FQNEAQ (reference sequence). The V and J ends lost 6 bases and 8 bases, in that order; junction bases with no gene match: 8. CDR3 size: 15 residues. The CDR3 here is CASRRTSGRVGELFF. In DNA, the CDR3 is TGTGCCAGCAGACGAACTAGCGGGAGAGTGGGGGAGCTGTTTTTT.

V usage is TRBV5-8 and J usage is TRBJ2-5; 7 nucleotides agree with TRBD2. Per germline, CDR1 SGHTS and CDR2 YDEGEE. This CDR3 comprises 13 residues. J was trimmed by 5 bases and V by 4 bases; bases with no gene match: 5. The CDR3 bases are TGTGCCAGCAGCAGGCGGGGGATGGAGACCCAGTACTTC. Protein sequence: CASSRRGMETQYF.